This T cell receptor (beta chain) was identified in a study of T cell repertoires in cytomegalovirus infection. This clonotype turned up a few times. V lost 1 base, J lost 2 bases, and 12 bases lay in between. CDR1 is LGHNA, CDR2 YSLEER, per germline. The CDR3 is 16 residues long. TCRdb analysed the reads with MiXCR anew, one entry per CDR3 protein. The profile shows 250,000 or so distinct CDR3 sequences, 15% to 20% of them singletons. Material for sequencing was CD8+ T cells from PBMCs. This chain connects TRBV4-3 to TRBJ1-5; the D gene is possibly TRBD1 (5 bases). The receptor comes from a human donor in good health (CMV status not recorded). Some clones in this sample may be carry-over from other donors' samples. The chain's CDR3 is CASSQGGTRGNQPQHF. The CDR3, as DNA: TGCGCCAGCAGCCAAGGGGGGACTCGGGGCAATCAGCCCCAGCATTTT.